A selection of T cell receptor beta chains follows, all from one sample in a study of T cell responses to AZD1222 COVID-19 vaccine. The protocol was immunoSEQ multiplex PCR, while the TCRdb copy is restricted to in-frame clones and leaves out a portion. The sample includes 130,000 or so clones, approximately 83% of them seen just once. This material consisted of peripheral blood, taken on day 0 of AZD1222 vaccination. The source is an adult in good health. Each CDR3 is given with its conserved first and last residue. The order of the fields is clone size, J gene, D gene, CDR3 length, V gene, CDR3 DNA, CDR3 protein. A D gene is named only where the DNA matches it firmly. The listing skips clone size in some rows; elsewhere it reads once, few, many or a size class.

-	TRBJ1-1	-	13	TRBV6-5	TGTGCCAGCAGCTCCACAGGGTTACTTGAAGCTTTCTTT	CASSSTGLLEAFF
-	TRBJ1-5	-	12	TRBV19	TGTGCCAGTAGCCACAGCGATCAGCCCCAGCATTTT	CASSHSDQPQHF
-	TRBJ2-7	-	16	TRBV28	TGTGCCAGCAGTTCCTTCGGGGGCACTACCACCTACGAGCAGTACTTC	CASSSFGGTTTYEQYF
-	TRBJ2-1	-	12	TRBV27	TGTGCCAGCAGTTTCGGTGGGGCTGAGCAGTTCTTC	CASSFGGAEQFF
-	TRBJ1-4	-	13	TRBV30	TGTGCCTACCACAGCGGATCTAATGAAAAACTGTTTTTT	CAYHSGSNEKLFF
-	TRBJ2-6	-	14	TRBV30	TGTGCCTGGGACTCGAGCTCTGGGGCCAACGTCCTGACTTTC	CAWDSSSGANVLTF
-	TRBJ2-7	TRBD2	13	TRBV6-1	TGTGCCAGCAGTACGACTAGCCCCTACGAGCAGTACTTC	CASSTTSPYEQYF
-	TRBJ1-1	TRBD1	14	TRBV10-3	TGTGCCATCAGCCTGGGACAGATGAACACTGAAGCTTTCTTT	CAISLGQMNTEAFF
-	TRBJ1-6	-	14	TRBV2	TGTGCCAGCAGTAATAGCGGGTTTTCTTCACCCCTCCACTTT	CASSNSGFSSPLHF
once	TRBJ2-2	-	11	TRBV29-1	TGCAGCGTCCCGGCTACCGGGGAGCTGTTTTTT	CSVPATGELFF
few	TRBJ2-7	TRBD1	17	TRBV7-2	TGTGCCAGCAAGCCCCGACCCGGGACAGGTCAATCCTACGAGCAGTACTTC	CASKPRPGTGQSYEQYF
-	TRBJ1-1	-	13	TRBV29-1	TGCAGCGTTGTCTGGGACCGCAGCACTGAAGCTTTCTTT	CSVVWDRSTEAFF
-	TRBJ1-1	-	14	TRBV5-5	TGTGCCAGCAGCGGGGGTTGGGAGAACACTGAAGCTTTCTTT	CASSGGWENTEAFF
-	TRBJ2-1	-	18	TRBV7-2	TGTGCCAGCAGCTCGTCTGGCGGGACCCCTCGTCGCTACAATGAGCAGTTCTTC	CASSSSGGTPRRYNEQFF
-	TRBJ1-1	-	13	TRBV19	TGTGCCAGTAGTAAAAGGGTGAACACTGAAGCTTTCTTT	CASSKRVNTEAFF
-	TRBJ2-1	TRBD2	14	TRBV19	TGTGCCACCCGGCGGTCTAGCGGGATTGTTGAGCAGTTCTTC	CATRRSSGIVEQFF
-	TRBJ1-4	-	14	TRBV5-1	TGCGCCAGCAGCTTTAACGGGGTTAGTGAAAAACTGTTTTTT	CASSFNGVSEKLFF
-	TRBJ2-7	TRBD2	13	TRBV6-1	TGTGCCAGCAGTTCTAGCGGGATTTACGAGCAGTACTTC	CASSSSGIYEQYF
-	TRBJ2-3	TRBD1	15	TRBV29-1	TGCAGCGTTGAGCCCCGGGACAGGGGGACAGATACGCAGTATTTT	CSVEPRDRGTDTQYF
-	TRBJ1-1	-	15	TRBV7-2	TGTGCCAGCAGCTATTACCCGGGGACGGGCACTGAAGCTTTCTTT	CASSYYPGTGTEAFF
-	TRBJ1-2	-	16	TRBV28	TGTGCCAGCAGTTTATCCAATACAGGGTTGATTGGTGGCTACACCTTC	CASSLSNTGLIGGYTF
few	TRBJ2-2	-	13	TRBV7-6	TGTGCCAGCAGAGAGAGTAACACCGGGGAGCTGTTTTTT	CASRESNTGELFF
-	TRBJ2-1	TRBD1	15	TRBV5-5	TGTGCCAGCAGCTTGCGGCAGGGGGTATGGAATGAGCAGTTCTTC	CASSLRQGVWNEQFF
-	TRBJ1-5	-	16	TRBV21-1	TGTGCCAGCAGCAAAGTGGGACAGGGGGAGGGTCAGCCCCAGCATTTT	CASSKVGQGEGQPQHF
-	TRBJ1-3	TRBD1	16	TRBV7-6	TGTGCCAGCAGCTTTGCGGACAGGGTGGCCGGAAACACCATATATTTT	CASSFADRVAGNTIYF
once	TRBJ1-2	-	21	TRBV7-3	TGTGCCAGCAGCTTCGCGGTCGGGGCCAGCCAGCAAAATACAAAGCTAGAGGATTACACCTTC	CASSFAVGASQQNTKLEDYTF
-	TRBJ2-1	TRBD2	19	TRBV19	TGTGCCAGTACCCGAGGAGGGAATAGCGGGAGGAGCTCCTACAATGAGCAGTTCTTC	CASTRGGNSGRSSYNEQFF
-	TRBJ1-6	-	15	TRBV28	TGTGCCAGCAGTACCCCGACTCCTACGGGTTCACCCCTCCACTTT	CASSTPTPTGSPLHF
-	TRBJ2-7	TRBD1	14	TRBV3-1/TRBV3-2	TGTGCCAGCAGCGGCGATGGACAGGGCACTGAGCAGTACTTC	CASSGDGQGTEQYF
-	TRBJ1-1	-	12	TRBV5-1	TGCGCCAGCAGCGGGGGTGTCACTGAAGCTTTCTTT	CASSGGVTEAFF
-	TRBJ2-5	TRBD2	18	TRBV28	TGTGCCAGCAGTTTACGAACCCCCTTTGCGGGGGGGCAAGAGACCCAGTACTTC	CASSLRTPFAGGQETQYF
-	TRBJ1-2	-	14	TRBV7-9	TGTGCCAGCAGCTTAGTCGGCAGCTGGTATGGCTACACCTTC	CASSLVGSWYGYTF
-	TRBJ2-1	TRBD1	16	TRBV12-5	TGTGCTAGTGGCCTCCCTGGACAGGGGGCGTACAATGAGCAGTTCTTC	CASGLPGQGAYNEQFF
-	TRBJ1-3	-	14	TRBV28	TGTGCCAGCAGGGGACCGAACTCTGGAAACACCATATATTTT	CASRGPNSGNTIYF
-	TRBJ1-1	TRBD1	13	TRBV19	TGTGCCAGTAGAAGACAGGGGGGGACTGAAGCTTTCTTT	CASRRQGGTEAFF
-	TRBJ2-3	TRBD2	16	TRBV11-3	TGTGCCAGCAGCTTAGATAGCGGGAGGGCCATGAATACGCAGTATTTT	CASSLDSGRAMNTQYF
-	TRBJ1-5	TRBD1	15	TRBV6-2/TRBV6-3	TGTGCCAGCAGTTATTCTGGACAGGACTCTCAGCCCCAGCATTTT	CASSYSGQDSQPQHF
-	TRBJ2-2	-	15	TRBV7-2	TGTGCCAGCAGCTTAGCAGGTGGGAACACCGGGGAGCTGTTTTTT	CASSLAGGNTGELFF
-	TRBJ2-7	-	13	TRBV27	TGTGCCAGCAGCCCGACAGTCCCCTACGAGCAGTACTTC	CASSPTVPYEQYF
many	TRBJ2-1	-	15	TRBV6-4	TGTGCCAGCAGTGGGACTGGCTCTTCCTACAATGAGCAGTTCTTC	CASSGTGSSYNEQFF
-	TRBJ2-2	-	14	TRBV27	TGTGCCAGCAGTTTGGGGTGGAGCACCGGGGAGCTGTTTTTT	CASSLGWSTGELFF
-	TRBJ1-6	TRBD1	15	TRBV27	TGTGCCAGCACCCCGGGACAGGTGGATAATTCACCCCTCCACTTT	CASTPGQVDNSPLHF
-	TRBJ1-2	-	14	TRBV2	TGTGCCAGCAGTGAGGGGGAAGGAGTCTATGGCTACACCTTC	CASSEGEGVYGYTF
-	TRBJ2-7	-	14	TRBV21-1	TGTGCCAGCCTAGTCCGGGACAGGGATTACGAGCAGTACTTC	CASLVRDRDYEQYF
-	TRBJ2-2	TRBD1	15	TRBV2	TGTGCCAGCATGGGACAGGGCAGGAACACCGGGGAGCTGTTTTTT	CASMGQGRNTGELFF
-	TRBJ2-6	TRBD2	18	TRBV9	TGTGCCAGCAGCGTAGGGCGGGGGACTAGTTCTGGGGCCAACGTCCTGACTTTC	CASSVGRGTSSGANVLTF
-	TRBJ2-6	TRBD1	17	TRBV28	TGTGCCAGCAGTTCTCCAGCACAGGGGTCTGGGGCCAACGTCCTGACTTTC	CASSSPAQGSGANVLTF
-	TRBJ1-6	TRBD1	17	TRBV5-8	TGTGCCAGCAGCCCTACCTCGACAGGGAACTATAATTCACCCCTCCACTTT	CASSPTSTGNYNSPLHF
-	TRBJ2-2	TRBD2	14	TRBV5-1	TGCGCCAGCAGGGGAGGGGCCAACACCGGGGAGCTGTTTTTT	CASRGGANTGELFF
-	TRBJ1-3	-	15	TRBV10-3	TGTGCCATCAGTGAGGTCAGGGATTCTGGAAACACCATATATTTT	CAISEVRDSGNTIYF
-	TRBJ1-2	TRBD1	15	TRBV2	TGTGCCAGCAGTGTGGGGGACAGGGGATCCTATGGCTACACCTTC	CASSVGDRGSYGYTF
-	TRBJ1-2	-	17	TRBV29-1	TGCAGCGTTGAAGGCGGTGGGTTCACAGGGCAAAACTATGGCTACACCTTC	CSVEGGGFTGQNYGYTF